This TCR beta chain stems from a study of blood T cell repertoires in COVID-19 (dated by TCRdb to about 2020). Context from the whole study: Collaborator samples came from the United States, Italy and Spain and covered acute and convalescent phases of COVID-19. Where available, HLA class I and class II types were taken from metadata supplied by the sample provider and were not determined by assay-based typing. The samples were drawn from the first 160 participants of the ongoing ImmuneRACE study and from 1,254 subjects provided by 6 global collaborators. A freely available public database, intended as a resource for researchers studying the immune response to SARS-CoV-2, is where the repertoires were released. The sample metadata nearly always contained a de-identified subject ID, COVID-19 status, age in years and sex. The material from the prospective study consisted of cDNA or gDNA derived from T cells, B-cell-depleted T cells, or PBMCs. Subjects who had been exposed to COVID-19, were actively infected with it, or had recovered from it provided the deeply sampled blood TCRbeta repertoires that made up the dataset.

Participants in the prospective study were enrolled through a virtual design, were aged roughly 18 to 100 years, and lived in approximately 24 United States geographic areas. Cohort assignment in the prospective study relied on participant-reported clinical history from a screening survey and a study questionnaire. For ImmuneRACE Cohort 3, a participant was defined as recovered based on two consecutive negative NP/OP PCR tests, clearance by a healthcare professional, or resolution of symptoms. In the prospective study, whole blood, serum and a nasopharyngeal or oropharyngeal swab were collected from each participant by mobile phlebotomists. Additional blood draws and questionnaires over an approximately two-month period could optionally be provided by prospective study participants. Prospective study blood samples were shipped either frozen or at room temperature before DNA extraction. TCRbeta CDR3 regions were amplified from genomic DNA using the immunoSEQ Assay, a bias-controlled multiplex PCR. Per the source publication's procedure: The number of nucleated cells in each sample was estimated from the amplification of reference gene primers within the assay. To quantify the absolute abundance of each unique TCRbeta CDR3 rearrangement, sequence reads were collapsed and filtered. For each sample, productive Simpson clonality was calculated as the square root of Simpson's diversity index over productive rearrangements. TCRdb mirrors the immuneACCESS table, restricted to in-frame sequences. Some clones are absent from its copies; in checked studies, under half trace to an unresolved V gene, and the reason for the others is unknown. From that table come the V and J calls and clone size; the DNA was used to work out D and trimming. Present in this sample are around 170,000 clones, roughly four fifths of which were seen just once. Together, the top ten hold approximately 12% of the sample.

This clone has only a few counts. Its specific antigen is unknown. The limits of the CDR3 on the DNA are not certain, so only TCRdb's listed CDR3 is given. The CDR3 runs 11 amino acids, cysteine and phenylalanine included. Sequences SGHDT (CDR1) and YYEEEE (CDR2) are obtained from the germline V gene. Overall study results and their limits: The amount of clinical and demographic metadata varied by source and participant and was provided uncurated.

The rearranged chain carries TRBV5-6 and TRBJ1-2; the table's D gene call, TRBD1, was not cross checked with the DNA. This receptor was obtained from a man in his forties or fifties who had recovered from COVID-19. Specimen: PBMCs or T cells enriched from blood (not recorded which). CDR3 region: CASSFGPGYTF.